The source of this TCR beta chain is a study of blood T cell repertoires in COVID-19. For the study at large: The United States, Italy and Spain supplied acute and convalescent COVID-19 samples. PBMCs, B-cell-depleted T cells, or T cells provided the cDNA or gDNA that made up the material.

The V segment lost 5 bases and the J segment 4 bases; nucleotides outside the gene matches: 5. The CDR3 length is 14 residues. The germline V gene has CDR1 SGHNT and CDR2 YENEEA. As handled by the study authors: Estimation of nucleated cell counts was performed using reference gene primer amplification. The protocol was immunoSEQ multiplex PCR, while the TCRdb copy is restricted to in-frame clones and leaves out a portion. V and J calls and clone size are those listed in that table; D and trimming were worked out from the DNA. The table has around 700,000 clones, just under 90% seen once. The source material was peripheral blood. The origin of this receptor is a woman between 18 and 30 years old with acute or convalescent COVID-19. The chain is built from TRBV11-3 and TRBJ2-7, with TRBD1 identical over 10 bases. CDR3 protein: CASSTGQGKYEQYF. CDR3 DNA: TGTGCCAGCAGCACGGGACAGGGGAAATACGAGCAGTACTTC. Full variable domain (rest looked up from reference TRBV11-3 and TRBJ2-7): EAGVVQSPRYKIIEKKQPVAFWCNPISGHNTLYWYLQNLGQGPELLIRYENEEAVDDSQLPKDRFSAERLKGVDSTLKIQPAELGDSAVYLCASSTGQGKYEQYFGPGTRLTVT.